This T cell receptor (beta chain) was captured by sequencing in a study of cytomegalovirus exposure and HLA in healthy donors. Regarding the study as a whole: When a later analysis compared HLA-associated TCR beta chains with equally common others, the HLA-associated chains turned out to be more clonally expanded and to have lower generation probabilities. There was a cluster of highly shared sequence variants that was likely a sequencing artifact.

The CDR3 spans 15 residues. The V gene end was trimmed by 6 bases and the J gene end by 3 bases; junction bases not matched to a gene: 10. Germline CDR1 and CDR2: MNHEY and SMNVEV (reference sequence). Amplification used 60 Vbeta primers and 13 Jbeta primers. Clones were sequenced by immunoSEQ multiplex PCR, and TCRdb holds only the in-frame ones, with some missing. The data contain some 120,000 clones, 83% of them seen just once; the ten biggest clones take up roughly 3.7%. Remarks on this clone: Its antigen remains unidentified.

Input material: PBMCs. The V gene is TRBV27, the J gene TRBJ1-1; TRBD1 aligns across 7 bases. This receptor was taken from a woman between 35 and 50 years old in good health and CMV-seropositive. The CDR3: CASRAQGLVYTEAFF. The DNA of the CDR3 is TGTGCCAGCAGGGCACAGGGGTTAGTTTACACTGAAGCTTTCTTT.